These 5 T cell receptor beta chains were sequenced from one sample in a study of blood T cell repertoires in COVID-19. Generated by immunoSEQ multiplex PCR, the TCRdb table keeps only in-frame clones and is missing some. This sample has about 100,000 clones, with 85% to 95% found just once. Source material: peripheral blood. The receptors were gathered from a man aged 50 to 59 with active COVID-19.

The V and J genes are TRBV5-5 and TRBJ2-7, with D unclear. The CDR3 runs to 15 residues. The germline V gene encodes CDR1 SGHKS and CDR2 YYEKEE (reference sequence). V was cut by 2 bases and J by 1 base, with 13 bases left in between. This chain's CDR3 is CASSLDFDHSYEQYF. The CDR3 nucleotides read TGTGCCAGCAGCTTAGACTTCGATCATTCCTACGAGCAGTACTTC.

As DNA, the CDR3 is TGTGCCAGCTCACCTACAGGGGAAGAGCAGTACTTC. Residues: CASSPTGEEQYF. The rearrangement joins TRBV18 to TRBJ2-7, with TRBD1 matching 7 bases. This CDR3 has 12 amino acids. V was pared by 3 bases and J by 7 bases, with 3 bases of the junction left unmatched. The V gene's germline CDR1 is KGHSH and CDR2 LQKENI.

The genes are TRBV7-2 and TRBJ2-3; tentatively, D is TRBD2 (5 bases). From germline, CDR1 is SGHTA and CDR2 FQGNSA. Trimming pared 7 bases from V and 7 bases from J, leaving 12 bases between. The CDR3 has 12 amino acids. The CDR3 is CASNKREYTQYF. Written as DNA, the CDR3 is TGTGCCAGCAACAAAAGGGAGTATACGCAGTATTTT.

This chain uses TRBV3-1 (or the pseudogene TRBV3-2) with TRBJ2-7, with D tentatively TRBD1 (6 bases). V was clipped by 1 base and J by 5 bases, with 12 bases between them. CDR1 and CDR2 from the germline V gene are LGHDT and YNNKEL (reference sequence). The CDR3 runs 14 residues. In DNA, the CDR3 is TGTGCCAGCAGCCAAGGGGGGCTCACCAACGAGCAGTACTTC. Amino acids: CASSQGGLTNEQYF.

The V gene is TRBV7-9, the J gene TRBJ2-2; unclear D gene. V lost 1 base and J 3 bases, leaving 6 bases between the germline ends. The CDR3 has 14 residues. Germline loops: CDR1 SEHNR, CDR2 FQNEAQ (reference sequence). CDR3 nucleotide sequence: TGTGCCAGCAGCTTAGGTAGAGACACCGGGGAGCTGTTTTTT. It encodes CASSLGRDTGELFF.